This T cell receptor (beta chain) was sequenced in a study of glioma-infiltrating T cells. Overall study results and limits: CDR3 overlap between tissue and blood was very small. Tissue-blood divergence was below expectation in non-neoplastic patients, above in gliomas.

From germline, CDR1 is ENHRY and CDR2 SYGVKD. The CDR3 sequence is 14 residues long. V was trimmed by 6 bases and J by 10 bases, leaving 19 bases between them. The iRepertoire nested amplicon-rescue multiplex PCR amplified TCR alpha and beta CDR3s from RNA. TCRdb analysed the multiplex PCR reads with MiXCR anew, one entry per CDR3 protein. This table has approximately 110,000 distinct CDR3 sequences, more than 20% appearing once. About this clonotype itself: Its matching antigen is unknown. A much larger clone lies a single base off, so this may be a read error.

The genes are TRBV10-3 and TRBJ2-1; D possibly matches TRBD1 or TRBD2 (5 bases each). Sequenced input: glioma tissue, nonneoplastic brain tissue, or PBMCs (not recorded which). The TCR was taken from a human donor with low-grade glioma or glioblastoma, undergoing nonglioma brain surgery, or in good health (not recorded which). This CDR3 reads CAISGAGLDIEQFF. The CDR3 coding sequence is TGTGCCATCAGCGGGGCCGGCCTAGACATCGAGCAGTTCTTC.